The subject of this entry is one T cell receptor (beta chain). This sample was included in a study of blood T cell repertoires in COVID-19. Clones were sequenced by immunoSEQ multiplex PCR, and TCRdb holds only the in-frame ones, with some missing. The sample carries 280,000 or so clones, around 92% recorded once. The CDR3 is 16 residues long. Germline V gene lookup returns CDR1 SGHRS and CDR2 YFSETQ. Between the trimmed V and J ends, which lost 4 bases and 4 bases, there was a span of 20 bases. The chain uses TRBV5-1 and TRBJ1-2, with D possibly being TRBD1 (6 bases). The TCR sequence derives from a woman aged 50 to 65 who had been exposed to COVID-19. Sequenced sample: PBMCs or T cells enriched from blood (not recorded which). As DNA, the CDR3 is TGCGCCAGCAGCCTCCTGCCCAGGACAGAGTCCTATGGCTACACCTTC. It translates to CASSLLPRTESYGYTF.